Listed here is a single T cell receptor (beta chain). This receptor's antigen is unknown. Within one base of it there is no much larger clone, and no base qualities were kept. TCR CDR3 regions were amplified from genomic DNA by multiplex PCR using the deep immunoSEQ assay. For each cell subset, the extracted genomic DNA was distributed evenly across all wells of several immunoSEQ 96-well plates, and each plate served as one replicate. Each replicate PCR for sorted subsets received approximately 220 ng genomic DNA, equal to some 32,000 T cell genomes. The purified libraries were quantified using a Qubit 3.0 fluorometer, sized with a Bioanalyzer 2100, and then quantified again using the KAPA Library Quantification kit. Every immunoSEQ 96-well plate was sequenced on a dedicated single-read 150-cycle Illumina NextSeq 550 flow cell. Under the source paper's analysis protocol: Because the immunoSEQ output included only junctional sequences and no quality scores, the filtering could not be the same as the filtering used for full-length reads. To assign V/J genes and CDR3, sequences were annotated using PyIR, a Python wrapper for IgBLAST v1.9, with IMGT germline references. Reads were filtered out if the reads had weak V/J assignments (E-value above 1e-6), no CDR3, stop codons, out-of-frame junctions, or ambiguous translated residues. A V3J clonotype was defined by an identical inferred V gene, J gene, and CDR3 amino acid sequence. To compute the percentage overlap between repertoires, the number of shared unique clonotypes was divided by the size of the smaller repertoire. Three approaches were used to assess repertoire richness: RTK rarefaction, the Chao1 estimator, and Recon v2.1 estimates of unobserved clonotypes. Generation probabilities for all TCRbeta clonotypes obtained by the gDNA method from a handful of donors were computed using OLGA. TCRdb took over this immuneACCESS table, retaining in-frame rearrangements with V and J assigned. Such tables are incomplete; in checked studies, under half of the missing clones stem from an unresolved V gene, and the remainder is unexplained. The V and J calls and the clone size are those of that table, but D and trimming were determined from the DNA. The sample yields 950,000 to 1,200,000 clones; roughly 80% were counted once. More than 0.85% of the sample goes to the ten largest clones.

The data were obtained in a study of shared clonotypes between healthy human individuals (dated by TCRdb to 2019 to 2021). About the study as a whole: A few men and a couple of women, aged 18 to 49 years, made up the cohort. Per donor, three plates each were used for CD4 naive and CD4 memory, two for CD8 naive, and one for CD8 memory. To estimate repertoire size and how much clonotypes are shared between individuals, the study performed deep sequencing of blood TCR repertoires from roughly five healthy adults. Between about 0.9 and 10 billion PBMCs per donor were obtained by leukapheresis. To increase sequencing depth and limit assay-specific biases, TCR repertoire library preparation and sequencing were carried out by different laboratories using diverse techniques.

Trimming takes 5 bases off V and 0 bases off J; junction bases not matched to a gene: 16. The CDR3 runs 19 residues from the cysteine to the phenylalanine. The kept DNA is CDR3 alone, 57 bases in frame from the first base. The germline V gene sets CDR1 to KGHSH and CDR2 to LQKENI. The donors were healthy, HIV-negative adults who had no recently reported acute infections or vaccinations. Every donor was a Caucasian adult residing in Nashville, Tennessee, USA. CD4+ T cells were enriched by magnetic negative selection, after which naive cells were positively selected on CD45RA and the negative fraction was taken as the memory subset. Blood was obtained by leukapheresis, after which PBMCs were separated by Ficoll-Histopaque density gradient centrifugation and cryopreserved in liquid nitrogen vapor phase. Analytical flow cytometry was used to check the purity and quantity of every magnetically sorted T cell population. From each sorted fraction, genomic DNA was isolated and quantified by UV absorbance on a Nanodrop 2000c.

Here is what the overall study found, with its caveats: About 5% of naive CD4, 3.5% of naive CD8, roughly 2.5% of memory CD4, and about 0.4% of memory CD8 clonotypes were shared across a few donors. Pairwise subsampling indicated that sequencing depth was expected to affect the degree of clonotype sharing among donors. Compared with non-shared clonotypes, the clonotypes found in all four sorted-subset donors had higher generation probabilities. The genetic and exposure-history diversity represented was limited by the small number of donors. Only blood was sampled, and tissue TCR repertoires likely differ from those in blood. Incomplete sequencing was indicated by rarefaction of sorted-subset datasets, despite the large sequencing depth. Larger estimated clonotype richness was generally found for naive subsets than for memory subsets.

The source is a man younger than 35 in good health. Some clones in this sample may be carry-over from other donors' samples. The chain is made from TRBV18 and TRBJ1-1, and 9 bases in between align with TRBD1. Sequenced: memory CD4+ T cells from PBMCs. The sample's cell subset or site label, decoded: CD45RA-negative fraction. The CDR3 corresponds to CASSSVGQGGISLNTEAFF. The sequence in DNA is TGTGCCAGCTCAAGCGTGGGACAGGGTGGAATCAGCCTGAACACTGAAGCTTTCTTT.